This T cell receptor beta chain came from a study of T cells in localized non-small cell lung cancer. Study-level results: There was higher T cell clonality in uninvolved adjacent lung than in tumor, and it was highest there. A median of 57 of the top 100 tumor clones appeared in adjacent lung, which was paired and uninvolved.

The method was immunoSEQ multiplex PCR; TCRdb's version includes in-frame clones alone and lacks a portion of them. The sample carries approximately 28,000 clones, about 91% recorded once. The CDR3 extends over 15 amino acids. The trim removed 3 bases at V and 2 bases at J, leaving 4 bases unmatched. Germline loops: CDR1 SGHRS, CDR2 YFSETQ. A remark on this clone: The antigen is undetermined.

The TCR comes from a female donor at least 60 years old with stage I lung adenocarcinoma. Specimen: peripheral blood, collected before any cancer treatment. The V gene is TRBV5-1, the J gene TRBJ2-1; 8 bases are shared with TRBD2. CDR3 residues: CASSSGLATYNEQFF. In DNA form, the CDR3 reads TGCGCCAGCAGCTCCGGACTAGCCACCTACAATGAGCAGTTCTTC.